These 15 T cell receptor beta chains came from one sample sequenced in a study of cytomegalovirus exposure and HLA in healthy donors. With 60 Vbeta and 13 Jbeta primers, the PCR was carried out. Produced via immunoSEQ multiplex PCR; TCRdb's table is partial and in-frame only. The repertoire holds roughly 150,000 clones, about 84% seen once, with 1.3% in the top ten. Source material: PBMCs. The receptors derive from a man aged 50 or older in good health and CMV-seropositive.

This clone is a singleton in its sample. This chain connects TRBV19 to TRBJ1-5; D is unclear. From germline, CDR1 is LNHDA and CDR2 SQIVND (reference sequence). CDR3 size: 13 residues. Trimming pared 6 bases from V and 4 bases from J, leaving 10 bases between. The CDR3 sequence is CASRAERNQPQHF. The CDR3, as DNA: TGTGCCAGTAGGGCAGAGAGGAATCAGCCCCAGCATTTT. Full variable domain (missing parts from reference TRBV19 and TRBJ1-5): DGGITQSPKYLFRKEGQNVTLSCEQNLNHDAMYWYRQDPGQGLRLIYYSQIVNDFQKGDIAEGYSVSREKKESFPLTVTSAQKNPTAFYLCASRAERNQPQHFGDGTRLSIL.

Regarding this clone: At the DNA level, this CDR3 is encoded by other sequences in the same sample as well. The rearrangement uses TRBV9 and TRBJ1-1; tentatively, D is TRBD1 (5 bases). CDR3 length: 12 residues. The germline V gene encodes CDR1 SGDLS and CDR2 YYNGEE. Trimming removed 3 bases at V and 6 bases at J, with 9 bases between. The CDR3 sequence is CASSAGGPEAFF. In nucleotides, the CDR3 is TGTGCCAGCAGCGCCGGGGGACCTGAAGCTTTCTTT. The full variable domain, in which reference TRBV9 and TRBJ1-1 provide the parts outside the CDR3, is DSGVTQTPKHLITATGQRVTLRCSPRSGDLSVYWYQQSLDQGLQFLIQYYNGEERAKGNILERFSAQQFPDLHSELNLSSLELGDSALYFCASSAGGPEAFFGQGTRLTVV.

DNA of the CDR3: TGCGCCAGCAGCTCTGGGGCGCTACGCACCGGGGAGCTGTTTTTT. Its protein is CASSSGALRTGELFF. The chain joins TRBV5-1 to TRBJ2-2; D perhaps matches TRBD1 (5 bases). V lost 3 bases and J lost 4, with 13 bases in between. The germline V gene encodes CDR1 SGHRS and CDR2 YFSETQ. CDR3 size: 15 residues.

This sequence joins TRBV5-1 and TRBJ1-5; TRBD1 matches 12 bases. Germline values: CDR1 SGHRS, CDR2 YFSETQ. V lost 7 bases to trimming and J lost 7 bases; unmatched junction nucleotides: 12. The CDR3 runs 16 residues. The CDR3 coding sequence is TGCGCCAGCGCTCCCGGGACAGGGGGCGCGGGGCAGCCCCAGCATTTT. Translation gives CASAPGTGGAGQPQHF.

The chain joins TRBV27 to TRBJ2-7; 7 bases fit TRBD1. The CDR3 consists of 14 residues. The V segment lost 10 bases and the J segment 0 bases; nucleotides outside the gene matches: 9. Per the germline V gene, CDR1 is MNHEY and CDR2 is SMNVEV (reference sequence). In nucleotides, the CDR3 is TGTGCCACCTCTAGACAGGGCAGCTCCTACGAGCAGTACTTC. This encodes CATSRQGSSYEQYF.

The J gene is TRBJ2-7, the V gene TRBV4-2; the match to TRBD2 covers 8 bases. J gave up 4 bases and V 4 bases, and 6 bases lay outside the gene matches. Germline assignment: CDR1 LGHNA and CDR2 YNFKEQ. The CDR3 spans 14 residues. The CDR3 here is CASSPRGGGYEQYF. Written as DNA, the CDR3 is TGTGCCAGCAGCCCCAGGGGCGGGGGGTACGAGCAGTACTTC.

The V gene is TRBV7-8, the J gene TRBJ2-7; unclear D gene. The V and J ends lost 1 base and 2 bases respectively, with 6 bases between them. Germline V gene sequence: CDR1 SGHVS, CDR2 FQNEAQ. This CDR3 contains 13 residues. CDR3 in amino acids: CASSLVLPYEQYF. The CDR3 DNA sequence: TGTGCCAGCAGCTTAGTCCTCCCCTACGAGCAGTACTTC. The full variable domain, completed using reference TRBV7-8 and TRBJ2-7, is GAGVSQSPRYKVAKRGQDVALRCDPISGHVSLFWYQQALGQGPEFLTYFQNEAQLDKSGLPSDRFFAERPEGSVSTLKIQRTQQEDSAVYLCASSLVLPYEQYFGPGTRLTVT.

The chain employs TRBV5-1 and TRBJ2-7, with 9 bases that match TRBD1. Germline V gene lookup returns CDR1 SGHRS and CDR2 YFSETQ. Trimming removed 3 bases from V and 0 bases from J; junction bases left unmatched: 7. The CDR3 covers 16 residues. CDR3: CASSSGQGLVSYEQYF. The CDR3 DNA reads TGCGCCAGCAGCTCCGGACAGGGGCTGGTCTCCTACGAGCAGTACTTC.

The J gene is TRBJ2-1, the V gene TRBV15; D is possibly TRBD1 (6 bases). V was trimmed by 3 bases and J by 3 bases, leaving 15 bases between them. From germline, CDR1 is LNHNV and CDR2 YYDKDF (reference sequence). CDR3 size: 16 residues. Here the CDR3 DNA reads TGTGCCACCAGCAGTGGGGGTGGGGGACACTACAATGAGCAGTTCTTC. It codes for CATSSGGGGHYNEQFF.

This chain uses TRBV5-1 with TRBJ1-4; D is perhaps TRBD1 (5 bases). The germline CDR1 and CDR2 sequences are SGHRS and YFSETQ. V was clipped by 5 bases and J by 2 bases, with 10 bases between them. The CDR3 totals 14 residues. Written as DNA, the CDR3 is TGCGCCAGCAGGCGGGGGGGTACTAATGAAAAACTGTTTTTT. Encoded protein: CASRRGGTNEKLFF.

The chain has TRBV5-1 and TRBJ2-7; 9 bases match TRBD1. Per the germline V gene, CDR1 is SGHRS and CDR2 is YFSETQ. V shed 0 bases, J shed 5 bases, and the junction held 3 bases outside the gene matches. The CDR3 sequence is 14 residues long. The CDR3 region is CASSLADRGDEQYF. CDR3 in DNA: TGCGCCAGCAGCTTGGCGGACAGGGGCGACGAGCAGTACTTC. The full variable domain, rest sourced from reference TRBV5-1 and TRBJ2-7, is KAGVTQTPRYLIKTRGQQVTLSCSPISGHRSVSWYQQTPGQGLQFLFEYFSETQRNKGNFPGRFSGRQFSNSRSEMNVSTLELGDSALYLCASSLADRGDEQYFGPGTRLTVT.

V is TRBV6-1 and J is TRBJ2-7, with D maybe TRBD2 (6 bases). Trimming removed 2 bases from V and 0 bases from J, with 14 bases in between. This CDR3 comprises 16 residues. CDR1 is MNHNS and CDR2 is SASEGT in the germline V gene. Here the CDR3 DNA reads TGTGCCAGCAGTGAAATCTTGGGACTCTTCTCCTACGAGCAGTACTTC. This sequence encodes CASSEILGLFSYEQYF.

V is TRBV18 and J is TRBJ2-1; 9 nucleotides line up with TRBD1. There are 13 residues in the CDR3. V was clipped by 3 bases and J by 8 bases; unmatched bases: 2. Germline V gene data show CDR1 as KGHSH and CDR2 as LQKENI. The CDR3 DNA reads TGTGCCAGCTCACCGCGGACAGGGGATGAGCAGTTCTTC. Translating gives CASSPRTGDEQFF.

The chain has TRBV5-4 and TRBJ2-1; TRBD1 might be the D (6 bases). The germline V and J ends were trimmed by 3 bases and 7 bases, with 11 bases remaining between them. The germline gives CDR1 SGHNT, CDR2 YYREEE (reference sequence). CDR3 size: 13 residues. CDR3: CASSSNRENEQFF. As DNA, the CDR3 is TGTGCCAGCAGCTCGAACAGGGAAAATGAGCAGTTCTTC.

The CDR3 DNA follows: TGTGCCAGCAGCTACGGGGATACCTACAATGAGCAGTTCTTC. Its protein is CASSYGDTYNEQFF. V gene TRBV7-3 combines with J gene TRBJ2-1; D might be TRBD2 (5 bases). This CDR3 comprises 14 residues. The germline V gene encodes CDR1 SGHTA and CDR2 FQGTGA. V shed 4 bases and J shed 2 bases, with 9 bases lying between them.